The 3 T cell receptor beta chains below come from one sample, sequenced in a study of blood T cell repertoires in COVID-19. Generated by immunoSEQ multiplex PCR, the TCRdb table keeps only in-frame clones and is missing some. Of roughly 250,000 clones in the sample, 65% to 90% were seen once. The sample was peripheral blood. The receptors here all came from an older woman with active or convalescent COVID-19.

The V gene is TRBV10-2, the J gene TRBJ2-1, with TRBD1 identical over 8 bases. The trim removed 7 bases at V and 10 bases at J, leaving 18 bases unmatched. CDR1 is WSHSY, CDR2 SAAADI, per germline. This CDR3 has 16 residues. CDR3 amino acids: CASKEGRDRSLGEQFF. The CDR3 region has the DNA TGCGCCAGCAAGGAAGGTCGGGACAGGTCTTTGGGGGAGCAGTTCTTC.

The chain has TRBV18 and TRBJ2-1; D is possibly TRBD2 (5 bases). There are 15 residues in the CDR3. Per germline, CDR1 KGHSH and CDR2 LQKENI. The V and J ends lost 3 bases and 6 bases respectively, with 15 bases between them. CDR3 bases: TGTGCCAGCTCACCTCTAGGAGGCGGTGGCAATGAGCAGTTCTTC. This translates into CASSPLGGGGNEQFF.

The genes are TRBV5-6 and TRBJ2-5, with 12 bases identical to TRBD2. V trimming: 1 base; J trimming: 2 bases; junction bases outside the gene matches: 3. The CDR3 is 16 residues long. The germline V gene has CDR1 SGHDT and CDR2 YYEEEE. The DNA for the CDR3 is TGTGCCAGCAGCTTGCTACTAGCGGGGGGTCAAGAGACCCAGTACTTC. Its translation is CASSLLLAGGQETQYF.